This TCR beta chain was retrieved from a study of regulatory T cells in long-lasting Graves disease. This clonotype was observed many times. Its antigen is undetermined. In germline, CDR1 is MNHNS, CDR2 SASEGT. The CDR3 extends over 14 amino acids. V lost 7 bases and J lost 3, with 15 bases in between. Study conclusions and caveats: Blood alone, not thyroid tissue, was studied. A reduction in accuracy may have resulted from the small sample size. Persistent disease preferred TRBV28, TRBJ1-2 and TRBJ2-5; new disease, TRBV20-1 and TRBJ2-1.

Stated time point: newly diagnosed GD, antithyroid drugs for less than 3 months. Extracted RNA from PBMCs served as the source of the TCR library. American Thyroid Association guidelines defined Graves' disease diagnosis. iRepertoire HTBI primers and Arm-PCR of CDR3 regions built TCR beta libraries. TCRdb passed the multiplex PCR reads through MiXCR, listing each CDR3 protein once. The data hold fewer than 350,000 distinct CDR3 sequences, with 18% observed a single time. The source was peripheral blood mononuclear cells (PBMCs), collected at new diagnosis, from a patient treated with antithyroid drugs. The chain recombines TRBV6-1 with TRBJ1-2; D ambiguous. The receptor comes from a female donor with Graves disease. CDR3 bases: TGTGCCAGCAACACTAGAGGGTACGACTATGGCTACACCTTC. The encoded protein is CASNTRGYDYGYTF.